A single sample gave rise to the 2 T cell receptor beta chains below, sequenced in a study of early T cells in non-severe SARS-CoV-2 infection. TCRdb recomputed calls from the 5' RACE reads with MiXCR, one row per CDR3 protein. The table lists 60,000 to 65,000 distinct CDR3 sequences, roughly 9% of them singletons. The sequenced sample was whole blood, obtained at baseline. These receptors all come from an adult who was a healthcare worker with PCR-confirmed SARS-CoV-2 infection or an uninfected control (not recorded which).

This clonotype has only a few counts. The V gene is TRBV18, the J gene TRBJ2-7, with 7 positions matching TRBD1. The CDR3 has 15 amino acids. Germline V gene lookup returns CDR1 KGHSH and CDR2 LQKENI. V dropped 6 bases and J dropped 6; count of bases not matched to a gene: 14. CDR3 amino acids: CASSPTGALTGEQYF. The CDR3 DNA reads TGTGCCAGCTCCCCAACAGGGGCCCTGACGGGCGAGCAGTACTTC.

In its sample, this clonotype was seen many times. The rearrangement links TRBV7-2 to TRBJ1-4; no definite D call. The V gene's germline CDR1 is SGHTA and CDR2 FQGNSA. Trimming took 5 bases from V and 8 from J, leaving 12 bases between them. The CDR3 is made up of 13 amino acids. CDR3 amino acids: CASSRARNEKLFF. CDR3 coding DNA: TGTGCCAGCAGCCGGGCACGAAACGAAAAACTGTTTTTT.